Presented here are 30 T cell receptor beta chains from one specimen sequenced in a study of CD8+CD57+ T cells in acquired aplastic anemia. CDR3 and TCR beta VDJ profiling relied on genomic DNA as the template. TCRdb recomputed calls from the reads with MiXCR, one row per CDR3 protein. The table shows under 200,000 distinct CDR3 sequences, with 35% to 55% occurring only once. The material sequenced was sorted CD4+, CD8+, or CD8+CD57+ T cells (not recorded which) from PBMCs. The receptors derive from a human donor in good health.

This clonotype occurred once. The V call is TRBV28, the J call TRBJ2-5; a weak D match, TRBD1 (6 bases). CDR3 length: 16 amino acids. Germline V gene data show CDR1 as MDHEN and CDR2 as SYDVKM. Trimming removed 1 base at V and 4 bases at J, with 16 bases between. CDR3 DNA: TGTGCCAGCAGTTTATCGCCAGGGGCCTATATAGAGACCCAGTACTTC. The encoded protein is CASSLSPGAYIETQYF.

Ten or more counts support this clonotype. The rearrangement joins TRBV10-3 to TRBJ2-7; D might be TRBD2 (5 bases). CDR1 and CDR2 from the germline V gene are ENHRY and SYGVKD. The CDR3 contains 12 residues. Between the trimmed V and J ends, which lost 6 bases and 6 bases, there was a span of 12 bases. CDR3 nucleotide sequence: TGTGCCATCAGGGGGAGCGGCGCCGAGCAGTACTTC. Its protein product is CAIRGSGAEQYF.

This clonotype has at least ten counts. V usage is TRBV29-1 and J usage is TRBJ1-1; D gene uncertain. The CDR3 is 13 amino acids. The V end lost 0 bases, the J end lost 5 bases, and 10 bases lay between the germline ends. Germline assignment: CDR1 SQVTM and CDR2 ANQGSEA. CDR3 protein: CSVEDGPSTEAFF. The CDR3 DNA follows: TGCAGCGTTGAAGATGGGCCGAGTACTGAAGCTTTCTTT.

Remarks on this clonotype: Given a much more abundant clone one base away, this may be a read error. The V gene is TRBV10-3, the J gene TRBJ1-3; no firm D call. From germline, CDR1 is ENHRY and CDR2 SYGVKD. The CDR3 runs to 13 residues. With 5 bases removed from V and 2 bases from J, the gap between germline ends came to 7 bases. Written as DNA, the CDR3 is TGTGCCATCAGTTACTACGCTGGAAACACCATATATTTT. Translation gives CAISYYAGNTIYF.

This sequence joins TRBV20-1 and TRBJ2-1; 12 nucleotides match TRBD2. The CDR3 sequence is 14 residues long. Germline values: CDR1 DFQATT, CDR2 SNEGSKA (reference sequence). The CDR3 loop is CSAPGTSGCDEQFF. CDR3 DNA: TGCAGCGCCCCCGGGACTAGCGGGTGTGATGAGCAGTTCTTC.

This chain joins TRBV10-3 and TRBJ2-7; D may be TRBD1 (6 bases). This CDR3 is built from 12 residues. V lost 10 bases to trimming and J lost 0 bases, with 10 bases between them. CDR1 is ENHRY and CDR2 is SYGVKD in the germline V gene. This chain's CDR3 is CATGQTSYEQYF. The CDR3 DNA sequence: TGTGCCACCGGACAGACCTCCTACGAGCAGTACTTC.

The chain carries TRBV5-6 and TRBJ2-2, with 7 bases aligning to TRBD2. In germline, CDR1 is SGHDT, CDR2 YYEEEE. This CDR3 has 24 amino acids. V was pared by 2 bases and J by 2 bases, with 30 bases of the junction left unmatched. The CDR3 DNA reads TGTGCCAGCAGCTTCAGTGTTCAACAAACCTGCCAGCTGATGGGGACTAATAACACCGGGGAGCTGTTTTTT. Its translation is CASSFSVQQTCQLMGTNNTGELFF.

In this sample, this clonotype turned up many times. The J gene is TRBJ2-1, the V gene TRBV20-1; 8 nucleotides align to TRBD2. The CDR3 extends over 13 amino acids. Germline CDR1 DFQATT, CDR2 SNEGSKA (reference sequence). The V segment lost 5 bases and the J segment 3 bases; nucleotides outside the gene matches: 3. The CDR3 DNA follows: TGCAGTGCTTACCGGGGGGGCTACAATGAGCAGTTCTTC. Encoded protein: CSAYRGGYNEQFF.

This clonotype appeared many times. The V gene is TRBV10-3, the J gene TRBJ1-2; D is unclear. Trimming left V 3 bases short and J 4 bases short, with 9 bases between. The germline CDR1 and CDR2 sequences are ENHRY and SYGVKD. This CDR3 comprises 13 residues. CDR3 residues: CAISENPSYGYTF. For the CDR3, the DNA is TGTGCCATCAGTGAAAATCCCAGCTATGGCTACACCTTC.

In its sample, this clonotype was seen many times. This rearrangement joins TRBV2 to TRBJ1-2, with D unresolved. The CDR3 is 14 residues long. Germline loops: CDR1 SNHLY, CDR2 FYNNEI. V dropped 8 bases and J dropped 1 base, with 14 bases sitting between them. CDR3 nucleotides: TGTGCCAGCTCGTTGGACGGAATTAACTATGGCTACACCTTC. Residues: CASSLDGINYGYTF.

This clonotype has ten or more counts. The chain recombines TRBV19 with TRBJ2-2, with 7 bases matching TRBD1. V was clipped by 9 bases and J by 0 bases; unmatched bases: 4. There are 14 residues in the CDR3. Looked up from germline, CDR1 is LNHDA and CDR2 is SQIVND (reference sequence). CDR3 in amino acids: CASADRPNTGELFF. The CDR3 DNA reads TGTGCCAGCGCGGACAGGCCGAACACCGGGGAGCTGTTTTTT.

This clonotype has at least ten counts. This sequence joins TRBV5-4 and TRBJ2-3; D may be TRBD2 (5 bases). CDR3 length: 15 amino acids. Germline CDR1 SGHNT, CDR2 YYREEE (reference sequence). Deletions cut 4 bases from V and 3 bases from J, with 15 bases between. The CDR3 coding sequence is TGTGCCAGCAGCCTCCCAAGCGGTCCGACAGATACGCAGTATTTT. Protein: CASSLPSGPTDTQYF.

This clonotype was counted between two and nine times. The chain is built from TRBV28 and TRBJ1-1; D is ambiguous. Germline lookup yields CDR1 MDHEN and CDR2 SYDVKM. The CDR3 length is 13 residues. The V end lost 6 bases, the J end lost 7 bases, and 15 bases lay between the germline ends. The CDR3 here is CASRIDGWVEAFF. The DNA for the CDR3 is TGTGCCAGCAGGATCGACGGCTGGGTTGAAGCTTTCTTT. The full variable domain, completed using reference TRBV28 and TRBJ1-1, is DVKVTQSSRYLVKRTGEKVFLECVQDMDHENMFWYRQDPGLGLRLIYFSYDVKMKEKGDIPEGYSVSREKKERFSLILESASTNQTSMYLCASRIDGWVEAFFGQGTRLTVV.

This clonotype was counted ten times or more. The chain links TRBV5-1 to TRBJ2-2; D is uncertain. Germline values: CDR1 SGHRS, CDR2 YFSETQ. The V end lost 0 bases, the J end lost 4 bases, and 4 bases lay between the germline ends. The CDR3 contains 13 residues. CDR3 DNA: TGCGCCAGCAGCTTGGGTCCCACCGGGGAGCTGTTTTTT. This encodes CASSLGPTGELFF.

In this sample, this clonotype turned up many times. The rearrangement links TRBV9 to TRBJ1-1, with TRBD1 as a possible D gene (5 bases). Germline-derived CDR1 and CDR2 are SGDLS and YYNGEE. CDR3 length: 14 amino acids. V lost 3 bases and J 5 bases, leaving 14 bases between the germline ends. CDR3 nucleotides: TGTGCCAGCAGCGGAACAAGGGGAGGAACTGAAGCTTTCTTT. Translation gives CASSGTRGGTEAFF.

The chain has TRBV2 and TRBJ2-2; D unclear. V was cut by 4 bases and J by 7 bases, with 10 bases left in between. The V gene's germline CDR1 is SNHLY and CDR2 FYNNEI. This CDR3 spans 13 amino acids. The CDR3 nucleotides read TGTGCCAGCAGTGGCGCCGTTAGCGGGGAGCTGTTTTTT. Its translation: CASSGAVSGELFF.

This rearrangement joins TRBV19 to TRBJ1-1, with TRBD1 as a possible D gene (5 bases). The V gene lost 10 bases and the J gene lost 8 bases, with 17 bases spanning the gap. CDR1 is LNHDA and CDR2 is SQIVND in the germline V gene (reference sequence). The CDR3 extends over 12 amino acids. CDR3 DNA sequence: TGTGCCACAATGGGGGTGGGGACCGAAGCTTTCTTT. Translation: CATMGVGTEAFF.

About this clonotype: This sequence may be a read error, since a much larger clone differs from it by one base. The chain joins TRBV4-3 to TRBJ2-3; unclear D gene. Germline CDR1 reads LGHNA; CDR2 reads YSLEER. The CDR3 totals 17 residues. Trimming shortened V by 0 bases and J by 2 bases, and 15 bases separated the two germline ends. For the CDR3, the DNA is TGCGCCAGCAGCCAAGATCTTATGGGAACCCTCACAGATACGCAGTATTTT. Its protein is CASSQDLMGTLTDTQYF.

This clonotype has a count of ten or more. The chain's CDR3 is CASSFRGTVNQPQHF. CDR3 coding DNA: TGTGCCAGCAGCTTCCGCGGGACGGTCAATCAGCCCCAGCATTTT. The V and J genes are TRBV5-6 and TRBJ1-5; a weak D match, TRBD1 (5 bases). Trimming cost V 2 bases and J 3 bases, with 12 bases left between them. The CDR3 contains 15 residues. CDR1 SGHDT and CDR2 YYEEEE come from the germline V gene.

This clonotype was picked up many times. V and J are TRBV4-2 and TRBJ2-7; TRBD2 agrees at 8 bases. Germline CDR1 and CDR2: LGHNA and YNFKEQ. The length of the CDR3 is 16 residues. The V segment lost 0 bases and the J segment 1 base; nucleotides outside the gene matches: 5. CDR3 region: CASSQDGAGGSYEQYF. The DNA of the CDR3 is TGTGCCAGCAGCCAAGATGGGGCGGGAGGATCCTACGAGCAGTACTTC.

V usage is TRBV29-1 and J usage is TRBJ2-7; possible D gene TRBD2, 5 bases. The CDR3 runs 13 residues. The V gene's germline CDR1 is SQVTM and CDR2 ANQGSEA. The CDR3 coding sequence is TGCAGTGCTTTGAACCCGGGGACCTACGAGCAGTACTTC. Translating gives CSALNPGTYEQYF.

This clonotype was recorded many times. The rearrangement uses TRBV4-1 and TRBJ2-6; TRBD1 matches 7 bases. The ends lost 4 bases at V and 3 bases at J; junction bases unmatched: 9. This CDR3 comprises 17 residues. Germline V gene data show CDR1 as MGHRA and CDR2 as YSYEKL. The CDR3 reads CASSPLGRGIGANVLTF. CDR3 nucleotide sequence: TGCGCCAGCAGCCCCCTCGGCAGGGGGATTGGGGCCAACGTCCTGACTTTC.

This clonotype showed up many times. The CDR3 is CASSFQGVRNTIYF. DNA for the CDR3: TGTGCCAGCAGCTTTCAGGGGGTTAGAAACACCATATATTTT. This chain connects TRBV7-2 to TRBJ1-3, with 7 bases matching TRBD1. V dropped 3 bases and J dropped 5; count of bases not matched to a gene: 4. CDR3 length equals 14 residues. Germline CDR1 and CDR2: SGHTA and FQGNSA.

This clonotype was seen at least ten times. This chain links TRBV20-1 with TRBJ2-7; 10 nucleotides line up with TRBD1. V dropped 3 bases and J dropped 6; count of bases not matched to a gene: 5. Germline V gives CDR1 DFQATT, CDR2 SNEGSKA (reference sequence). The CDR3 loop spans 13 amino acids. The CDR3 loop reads CSARDRGGREQYF. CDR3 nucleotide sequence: TGCAGTGCTAGGGACAGGGGGGGACGCGAGCAGTACTTC.

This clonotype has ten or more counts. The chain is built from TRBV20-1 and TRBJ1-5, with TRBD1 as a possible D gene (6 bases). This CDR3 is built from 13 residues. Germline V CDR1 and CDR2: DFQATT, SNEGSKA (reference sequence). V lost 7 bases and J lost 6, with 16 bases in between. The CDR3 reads CSVAGGRGQPQHF. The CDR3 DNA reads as TGCAGTGTAGCGGGGGGGCGCGGTCAGCCCCAGCATTTT.

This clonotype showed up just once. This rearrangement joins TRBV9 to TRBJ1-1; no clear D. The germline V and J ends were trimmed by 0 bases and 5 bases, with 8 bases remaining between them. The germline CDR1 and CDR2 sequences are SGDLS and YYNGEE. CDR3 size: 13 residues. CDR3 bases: TGTGCCAGCAGCGTAGAAGTTGGAACTGAAGCTTTCTTT. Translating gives CASSVEVGTEAFF. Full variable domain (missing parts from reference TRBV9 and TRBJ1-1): DSGVTQTPKHLITATGQRVTLRCSPRSGDLSVYWYQQSLDQGLQFLIQYYNGEERAKGNILERFSAQQFPDLHSELNLSSLELGDSALYFCASSVEVGTEAFFGQGTRLTVV.

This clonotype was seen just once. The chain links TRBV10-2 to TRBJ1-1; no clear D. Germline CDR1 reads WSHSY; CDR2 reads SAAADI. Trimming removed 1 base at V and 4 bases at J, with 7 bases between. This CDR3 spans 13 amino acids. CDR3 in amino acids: CASSELGGTEAFF. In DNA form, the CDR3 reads TGCGCCAGCAGTGAGTTAGGAGGCACTGAAGCTTTCTTT.

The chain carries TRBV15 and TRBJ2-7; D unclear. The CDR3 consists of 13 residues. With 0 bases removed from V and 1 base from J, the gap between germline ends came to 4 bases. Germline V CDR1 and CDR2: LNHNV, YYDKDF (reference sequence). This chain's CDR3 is CATSRDTSYEQYF. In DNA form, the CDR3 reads TGTGCCACCAGCAGAGACACTTCCTACGAGCAGTACTTC.

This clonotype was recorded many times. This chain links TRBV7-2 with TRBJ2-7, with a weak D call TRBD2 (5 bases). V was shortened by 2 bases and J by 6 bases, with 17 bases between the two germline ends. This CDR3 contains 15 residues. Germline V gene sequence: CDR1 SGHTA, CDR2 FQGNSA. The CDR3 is CASSLSATMVGEQYF. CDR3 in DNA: TGTGCCAGCAGCTTAAGTGCGACTATGGTGGGCGAGCAGTACTTC.

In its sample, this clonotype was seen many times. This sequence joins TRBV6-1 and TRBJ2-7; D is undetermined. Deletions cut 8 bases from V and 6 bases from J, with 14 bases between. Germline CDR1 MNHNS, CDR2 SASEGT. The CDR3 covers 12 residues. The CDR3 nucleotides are TGTGCCAGCTGTGGCAACTACGTCGAGCAGTACTTC. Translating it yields CASCGNYVEQYF.